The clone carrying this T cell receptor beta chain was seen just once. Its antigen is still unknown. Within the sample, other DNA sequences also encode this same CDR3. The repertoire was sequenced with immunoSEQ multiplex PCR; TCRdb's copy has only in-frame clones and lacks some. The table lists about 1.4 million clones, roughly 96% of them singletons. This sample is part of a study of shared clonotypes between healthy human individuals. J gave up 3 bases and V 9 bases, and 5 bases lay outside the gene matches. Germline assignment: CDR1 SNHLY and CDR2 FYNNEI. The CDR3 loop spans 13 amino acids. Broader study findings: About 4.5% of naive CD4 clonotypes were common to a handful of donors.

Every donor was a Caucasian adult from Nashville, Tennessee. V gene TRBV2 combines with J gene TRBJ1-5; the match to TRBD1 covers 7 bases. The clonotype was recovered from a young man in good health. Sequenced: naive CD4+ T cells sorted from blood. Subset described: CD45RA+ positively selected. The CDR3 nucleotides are TGTGCCAGTCGGGGGACAGACAATCAGCCCCAGCATTTT. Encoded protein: CASRGTDNQPQHF.